The next 17 T cell receptor beta chains were all read from a single sample in a study of shared clonotypes between healthy human individuals. The protocol was immunoSEQ multiplex PCR, while the TCRdb copy is restricted to in-frame clones and leaves out a portion. The repertoire includes about 1.1 million clones, around 78% of them detected once, and roughly 0.61% sits in the top ten. Sequenced: memory CD4+ T cells from PBMCs. The subset is: CD45RA-negative fraction. These receptor sequences come from a man aged 18 to 30 in good health. Some clones in this sample may be carry-over from other donors' samples.

This clone is a singleton in its sample. V usage is TRBV5-5 and J usage is TRBJ2-1; 9 nucleotides align to TRBD2. Germline V gene sequence: CDR1 SGHKS, CDR2 YYEKEE (reference sequence). The V and J ends lost 1 base and 5 bases, in that order; junction bases with no gene match: 7. This CDR3 is 16 amino acids long. CDR3 coding DNA: TGTGCCAGCAGCTTGAAGAGACTAGCGGTTGACAATGAGCAGTTCTTC. This translates into CASSLKRLAVDNEQFF. Combining the CDR3 with reference TRBV5-5 and TRBJ2-1 gives the whole variable domain DAGVTQSPTHLIKTRGQQVTLRCSPISGHKSVSWYQQVLGQGPQFIFQYYEKEERGRGNFPDRFSARQFPNYSSELNVNALLLGDSALYLCASSLKRLAVDNEQFFGPGTRLTVL.

In its sample, this clone was seen a few times. V is TRBV7-3 and J is TRBJ2-7, with D uncertain. Trimming took off 0 bases at V and 2 bases at J, with 11 bases between the two ends. This CDR3 has 15 amino acids. CDR1 is SGHTA and CDR2 is FQGTGA in the germline V gene. CDR3 in DNA: TGTGCCAGCAGCTTAACGACCTCACCTACCTACGAGCAGTACTTC. As protein: CASSLTTSPTYEQYF.

The chain is built from TRBV6-5 and TRBJ2-7; D call uncertain. CDR1 is MNHEY and CDR2 is SVGAGI in the germline V gene. The CDR3 extends over 15 amino acids. V dropped 2 bases and J dropped 1 base, with 12 bases sitting between them. CDR3 bases: TGTGCCAGCAGTTACGGGTCCCTAAATTCCTACGAGCAGTACTTC. Translated, it gives CASSYGSLNSYEQYF.

This chain joins TRBV19 and TRBJ1-5; 9 nucleotides match TRBD1. The germline V gene has CDR1 LNHDA and CDR2 SQIVND (reference sequence). The V gene end was trimmed by 7 bases and the J gene end by 3 bases; junction bases not matched to a gene: 7. The length of the CDR3 is 15 residues. As DNA, the CDR3 is TGTGCCAGTAACGCGGACAGGGGACTCAATCAGCCCCAGCATTTT. Protein sequence: CASNADRGLNQPQHF.

The chain has TRBV20-1 and TRBJ1-4; no reliable D call. The CDR3 covers 11 residues. Germline values: CDR1 DFQATT, CDR2 SNEGSKA (reference sequence). Deletions cut 3 bases from V and 8 bases from J, with 7 bases between. In DNA form, the CDR3 reads TGCAGTGCTAGGAAGAGGGAAAAACTGTTTTTT. Protein: CSARKREKLFF.

The table lists this clone with a few counts. The V call is TRBV7-2, the J call TRBJ2-7; D remains unclear. With 4 bases removed from V and 0 bases from J, the gap between germline ends came to 13 bases. CDR3 length equals 15 residues. The germline gives CDR1 SGHTA, CDR2 FQGNSA. The CDR3 sequence is CASSSAAMSSYEQYF. CDR3 bases: TGTGCCAGCAGCTCCGCAGCTATGAGCTCCTACGAGCAGTACTTC.

This chain connects TRBV5-4 to TRBJ1-1; D possibly corresponds to TRBD1 (6 bases). CDR1 and CDR2 from the germline V gene are SGHNT and YYREEE (reference sequence). The V end was cut by 5 bases, the J end by 0 bases, with 14 bases between. This CDR3 contains 15 residues. The CDR3 reads CASRTRGQMNTEAFF. The CDR3 DNA sequence: TGTGCCAGCAGAACTCGCGGACAGATGAACACTGAAGCTTTCTTT.

V and J are TRBV30 and TRBJ1-1, with a weak D call TRBD1 (5 bases). The ends were cut back, 7 bases at V and 6 bases at J, with 18 bases in the middle. This CDR3 region has 13 residues. CDR1 is GTSNPN, CDR2 SVGIG, per germline (reference sequence). CDR3 nucleotides: TGTGCCTCTCGAGGGCAGGGAATTTCTGAAGCTTTCTTT. Encoded protein: CASRGQGISEAFF.

The chain couples TRBV30 to TRBJ2-1; D unresolved. The germline gives CDR1 GTSNPN, CDR2 SVGIG (reference sequence). This CDR3 contains 14 residues. Trimming left V 7 bases short and J 0 bases short, with 13 bases between. The CDR3 DNA reads TGTGCCTCGGAACGGGTGAGCTCCTACAATGAGCAGTTCTTC. Translation: CASERVSSYNEQFF.

The chain recombines TRBV5-1 with TRBJ1-5; 10 bases match TRBD1. The J segment lost 8 bases and the V segment lost 0 bases, leaving 5 bases of the junction unmatched. The CDR3 is made up of 15 amino acids. CDR1 and CDR2 from the germline V gene are SGHRS and YFSETQ. CDR3 coding DNA: TGCGCCAGCAGCTTGGGGGGACAGGGGTCCGAGCCCCAGCATTTT. This codes for CASSLGGQGSEPQHF.

This clone is a singleton in its sample. This chain connects TRBV28 to TRBJ1-2; D perhaps matches TRBD1 (6 bases). Germline CDR1 MDHEN, CDR2 SYDVKM. This CDR3 is 12 amino acids long. V lost 2 bases to trimming and J lost 7 bases, with 8 bases between them. Here the CDR3 DNA reads TGTGCCAGCAGTTTAAACAGGGCTGGCTACACCTTC. As protein: CASSLNRAGYTF.

V gene TRBV2 combines with J gene TRBJ2-7, with 7 positions matching TRBD1. This CDR3 has 14 amino acids. The ends lost 9 bases at V and 2 bases at J; junction bases unmatched: 10. The germline V gene has CDR1 SNHLY and CDR2 FYNNEI. The CDR3 sequence is CASIRQGRAYEQYF. The CDR3 coding sequence is TGTGCCAGTATTAGACAGGGCCGGGCCTACGAGCAGTACTTC.

The rearrangement uses TRBV11-2 and TRBJ2-7; perhaps TRBD2 as D (6 bases). The germline V and J ends were trimmed by 1 base and 6 bases, with 19 bases remaining between them. Germline CDR1 is SGHAT and CDR2 is FQNNGV. The CDR3 is 16 residues long. CDR3 DNA sequence: TGTGCCAGCAGCTTAGCGCCAGGTGGGGGGATGGGCGAGCAGTACTTC. It yields the protein CASSLAPGGGMGEQYF.

The J gene is TRBJ2-3, the V gene TRBV21-1; the table's D call, TRBD2, has no DNA check behind it. TRBV21-1 is given as a pseudogene. The CDR3 contains 14 residues. The DNA for the CDR3 is TGTGCCAGCAGCGGGACTAGCAGCGCAGATACGCAGTATTTT. This translates into CASSGTSSADTQYF.

This clone occurred a few times. The rearrangement uses TRBV7-2 and TRBJ1-2; D is possibly TRBD1 (6 bases). The CDR3 runs 15 residues. Between the trimmed V and J ends, which lost 1 base and 2 bases, there was a span of 11 bases. From germline, CDR1 is SGHTA and CDR2 FQGNSA. In DNA form, the CDR3 reads TGTGCCAGCAGCTTAGTTGTCAGGGGAAACTATGGCTACACCTTC. Encoded protein: CASSLVVRGNYGYTF.

CDR3 amino acids: CASSYVGQTSYEQYF. The CDR3 DNA reads TGTGCCAGCAGTTACGTGGGACAGACCTCCTACGAGCAGTACTTC. V usage is TRBV6-5 and J usage is TRBJ2-7; 7 bases align to TRBD1. The CDR3 runs 15 residues. Trimming at V came to 2 bases and at J to 0 bases, leaving 4 bases not matched to a gene. Germline CDR1 MNHEY, CDR2 SVGAGI.

The chain couples TRBV5-6 to TRBJ2-7; 8 bases fit TRBD1. The V and J ends lost 4 bases and 6 bases, in that order; junction bases with no gene match: 18. The CDR3 totals 17 residues. Germline V gene lookup returns CDR1 SGHDT and CDR2 YYEEEE. The CDR3: CASSRIGQGLSGGEQYF. In DNA, the CDR3 is TGTGCCAGCAGCCGAATTGGACAGGGCCTTTCGGGTGGCGAGCAGTACTTC.